Below are 12 T cell receptor beta chains sequenced from a single sample in a study of shared clonotypes between healthy human individuals. Assay used: immunoSEQ multiplex PCR; TCRdb lists only in-frame clones, some missing. The sample consists of approximately 1.4 million clones, approximately 98% of them appearing once. The material sequenced was naive CD4+ T cells sorted from blood. As for subset: CD45RA+ positively selected. The receptors stem from a man aged 30 to 45 in good health.

The chain links TRBV4-1 to TRBJ2-1; TRBD2 aligns across 11 bases. Germline lookup yields CDR1 MGHRA and CDR2 YSYEKL. This CDR3 spans 17 amino acids. V lost 0 bases and J lost 7; bases outside the gene matches: 8. The CDR3 sequence is CASSQETSGMGLNEQFF. The CDR3 bases are TGCGCCAGCAGCCAAGAGACTAGCGGGATGGGATTGAATGAGCAGTTCTTC.

This rearrangement joins TRBV5-1 to TRBJ2-7; 9 bases are a match to TRBD2. V gave up 2 bases and J gave up 1 base; unmatched junction bases: 4. In germline, CDR1 is SGHRS, CDR2 YFSETQ. The CDR3 has 15 residues. CDR3 DNA: TGCGCCAGCAGCTTCGGGACTAGCACTTCCTACGAGCAGTACTTC. Translation gives CASSFGTSTSYEQYF.

This clone was observed once. CDR3 nucleotides: TGTGCCAGCAGTGACCTACCGGGGGGTGAGCAGTTCTTC. This codes for CASSDLPGGEQFF. The chain couples TRBV6-4 to TRBJ2-1; 7 bases map to TRBD2. CDR1 is MRHNA and CDR2 is SNTAGT in the germline V gene. The V and J ends lost 2 bases and 9 bases, in that order; junction bases with no gene match: 4. CDR3 length: 13 residues.

This clone was observed once. The rearrangement links TRBV2 to TRBJ2-7; no firm D call. V lost 5 bases and J lost 3, with 8 bases in between. The germline V gene encodes CDR1 SNHLY and CDR2 FYNNEI. This CDR3 has 12 amino acids. The CDR3 nucleotides read TGTGCCAGCAGTTGGACGGACTACGAGCAGTACTTC. Protein: CASSWTDYEQYF.

The chain joins TRBV25-1 to TRBJ2-3, with D unresolved. Germline loops: CDR1 MGHDK, CDR2 SYGVNS. Trimming removed 4 bases from V and 6 bases from J, with 11 bases in between. The CDR3 consists of 13 residues. This chain's CDR3 is CASSVPPSDTQYF. In nucleotides, the CDR3 is TGTGCCAGCAGTGTCCCTCCCTCGGATACGCAGTATTTT.

This chain uses TRBV5-1 with TRBJ1-5; D is perhaps TRBD1 (5 bases). Germline V CDR1 and CDR2: SGHRS, YFSETQ. The CDR3 spans 15 residues. V lost 1 base to trimming and J lost 4 bases, with 12 bases between them. The CDR3 reads CASSLSGTRNQPQHF. The CDR3 DNA reads as TGCGCCAGCAGCTTGAGTGGGACGAGGAATCAGCCCCAGCATTTT.

The rearrangement uses TRBV19 and TRBJ1-1; tentatively, D is TRBD1 (5 bases). The CDR3 sequence is 14 residues long. Germline CDR1 reads LNHDA; CDR2 reads SQIVND (reference sequence). V was pared by 6 bases and J by 4 bases, with 15 bases between. In nucleotides, the CDR3 is TGTGCCAGTAGACCACTTCCAGGGCGCACTGAAGCTTTCTTT. As protein: CASRPLPGRTEAFF.

CDR3 bases: TGTGCCAGCAATATAGCGGGAGTTGGTGGAGAGACCCAGTACTTC. Protein: CASNIAGVGGETQYF. The chain employs TRBV11-2 and TRBJ2-5; 9 nucleotides agree with TRBD2. This CDR3 is 15 amino acids long. V shed 7 bases and J 4 bases; nucleotides not matched to a gene: 10. CDR1 is SGHAT and CDR2 is FQNNGV in the germline V gene.

The V and J genes are TRBV11-2 and TRBJ2-3; D is perhaps TRBD1 (6 bases). The CDR3 covers 16 residues. Trimming left V 4 bases short and J 2 bases short, with 16 bases between. The germline V gene encodes CDR1 SGHAT and CDR2 FQNNGV. DNA for the CDR3: TGTGCCAGCAGCTACTTCGATACAGGGACCACAGATACGCAGTATTTT. It codes for CASSYFDTGTTDTQYF. The full variable domain, completed using reference TRBV11-2 and TRBJ2-3, is EAGVAQSPRYKIIEKRQSVAFWCNPISGHATLYWYQQILGQGPKLLIQFQNNGVVDDSQLPKDRFSAERLKGVDSTLKIQPAKLEDSAVYLCASSYFDTGTTDTQYFGPGTRLTVL.

The rearrangement uses TRBV5-6 and TRBJ2-7; weak D call: TRBD2 (5 bases). Germline CDR1 and CDR2: SGHDT and YYEEEE. The CDR3 extends over 15 amino acids. Trimming took off 5 bases at V and 9 bases at J, with 24 bases between the two ends. CDR3 sequence reads: CASSLTGNVHLGQYF. For the CDR3, the DNA is TGTGCCAGCAGTTTAACCGGGAACGTACACCTAGGGCAGTACTTC.

The V gene is TRBV11-2, the J gene TRBJ2-7; TRBD1 matches at 10 bases. Germline CDR1 reads SGHAT; CDR2 reads FQNNGV. Germline trimming cut 3 bases from V and 3 bases from J; bases unmatched to any gene: 5. This CDR3 comprises 15 residues. The CDR3 DNA is TGTGCCAGCAGCTTCGGGACAGGGGCCTACTACGAGCAGTACTTC. This sequence encodes CASSFGTGAYYEQYF.

The genes are TRBV10-3 and TRBJ1-5; perhaps TRBD1 as D (5 bases). The length of the CDR3 is 13 residues. Germline CDR1 ENHRY, CDR2 SYGVKD. V was pared by 3 bases and J by 6 bases, with 9 bases between. CDR3: CAISDRVSQPQHF. CDR3 coding DNA: TGTGCCATCAGTGACAGGGTATCTCAGCCCCAGCATTTT.